The 31 T cell receptor beta chains presented below share a single source sample, sequenced in a study of CD8 T cells in Susac syndrome (dated by TCRdb to between 2017 and 2020). Library method: the immunoSEQ multiplex PCR assay. RNA was extracted using the RNeasy kit, and roughly 0.45 to 1 microgram was reverse transcribed with random hexamers. TCRdb trimmed public reads at Q25 via fastp, called clones via MiXCR and kept in-frame beta chains. Rows merge per CDR3 protein into single entries with the most common DNA and genes. Recorded for this sample are more than 100,000 distinct CDR3 sequences; over 80% of them occurred a single time. 0.5% to 0.65% of the sample rests with the top ten. The specimen was CD8+ T cells from PBMCs. These receptors were collected from a human donor with multiple sclerosis.

This rearrangement joins TRBV7-9 to TRBJ2-3, with 9 bases matching TRBD1. CDR1 and CDR2 from the germline V gene are SEHNR and FQNEAQ (reference sequence). The trim removed 5 bases at V and 4 bases at J, leaving 7 bases unmatched. The CDR3 runs 15 residues. CDR3 loop: CASSPRDRVADTQYF. CDR3 coding DNA: TGTGCCAGCAGCCCCCGGGACAGGGTTGCAGATACGCAGTATTTT.

V and J are TRBV27 and TRBJ1-5; D might be TRBD1 (5 bases). There are 15 residues in the CDR3. V shed 5 bases and J shed 6 bases, with 17 bases lying between them. Per the germline V gene, CDR1 is MNHEY and CDR2 is SMNVEV (reference sequence). CDR3 DNA: TGTGCCAGCAGTGAGGGGACCGTATCGGGTCAGCCCCAGCATTTT. Protein product: CASSEGTVSGQPQHF.

This clonotype was seen a handful of times. The J gene is TRBJ2-2, the V gene TRBV11-3, with 7 positions matching TRBD2. The germline CDR1 and CDR2 sequences are SGHNT and YENEEA. CDR3 length equals 16 residues. Trimming removed 4 bases from V and 7 bases from J; junction bases left unmatched: 12. CDR3 in DNA: TGTGCCAGCAGCTCCTACGACTCTCCGGGGGGCGGGGAGCTGTTTTTT. The encoded protein is CASSSYDSPGGGELFF. Full variable domain (rest looked up from reference TRBV11-3 and TRBJ2-2): EAGVVQSPRYKIIEKKQPVAFWCNPISGHNTLYWYLQNLGQGPELLIRYENEEAVDDSQLPKDRFSAERLKGVDSTLKIQPAELGDSAVYLCASSSYDSPGGGELFFGEGSRLTVL.

The table lists this clonotype with a count of one. The J gene is TRBJ2-1, the V gene TRBV9; 12 bases match TRBD2. The germline gives CDR1 SGDLS, CDR2 YYNGEE. The length of the CDR3 is 17 residues. Trimming removed 0 bases from V and 7 bases from J; junction bases left unmatched: 8. The CDR3 nucleotides are TGTGCCAGCAGCGTAGGAGCTACTAGCGGGAGGTTAAATGAGCAGTTCTTC. Its protein is CASSVGATSGRLNEQFF.

This clonotype has a handful of counts. This chain connects TRBV28 to TRBJ2-7, with D uncertain. Germline V gene data show CDR1 as MDHEN and CDR2 as SYDVKM. CDR3 size: 11 residues. V lost 7 bases to trimming and J lost 1 base, with 5 bases between them. CDR3 sequence (DNA): TGTGCCAGCAATGAATCCTACGAGCAGTACTTC. As protein: CASNESYEQYF.

This clonotype was found a few times. The chain recombines TRBV13 with TRBJ1-1; D possibly corresponds to TRBD1 (5 bases). The CDR3 is 10 amino acids. Germline loops: CDR1 PRHDT, CDR2 FYEKMQ (reference sequence). Here the CDR3 DNA reads TGTGCTAGCGGGGACCCCCAAGCTTTCTTT. Translation: CASGDPQAFF. Full variable domain (missing parts from reference TRBV13 and TRBJ1-1): AAGVIQSPRHLIKEKRETATLKCYPIPRHDTVYWYQQGPGQDPQFLISFYEKMQSDKGSIPDRFSAQQFSDYHSELNMSSLELGDSALYFCASGDPQAFFGQGTRLTVV.

V gene TRBV19 combines with J gene TRBJ1-5; no definite D call. CDR1 LNHDA and CDR2 SQIVND come from the germline V gene (reference sequence). The V end lost 3 bases, the J end lost 6 bases, and 6 bases lay between the germline ends. CDR3 size: 12 residues. Written as DNA, the CDR3 is TGTGCCAGTAGTATCGGCATTCAGCCCCAGCATTTT. This gives the protein CASSIGIQPQHF.

This sequence joins TRBV6-2 or TRBV6-3 and TRBJ2-5; a possible D gene is TRBD1 (5 bases). The V end lost 2 bases, the J end lost 0 bases, and 7 bases lay between the germline ends. Per germline, CDR1 MNHEY and CDR2 SVGEGT. There are 14 residues in the CDR3. CDR3 in amino acids: CASSYMGHQETQYF. The CDR3 DNA sequence: TGTGCCAGCAGTTACATGGGGCACCAAGAGACCCAGTACTTC.

The chain couples TRBV6-5 to TRBJ1-1; TRBD1 is a possible D gene (6 bases). The CDR3 extends over 13 amino acids. Trimming shortened V by 5 bases and J by 3 bases, and 10 bases separated the two germline ends. CDR1 and CDR2 from the germline V gene are MNHEY and SVGAGI. The CDR3 DNA follows: TGTGCCAGCAGTCACAGGGAAGACACTGAAGCTTTCTTT. As protein: CASSHREDTEAFF.

In this sample, this clonotype turned up once. The V call is TRBV7-9, the J call TRBJ1-4; the D gene is possibly TRBD1 (6 bases). Germline CDR1 reads SEHNR; CDR2 reads FQNEAQ (reference sequence). CDR3 length: 16 amino acids. The V and J ends lost 0 bases and 5 bases respectively, with 13 bases between them. DNA for the CDR3: TGTGCCAGCAGCTTAGCGCCTAGGACAGAGAATGAAAAACTGTTTTTT. It is translated as CASSLAPRTENEKLFF.

The CDR3 bases are TGTGCCAGCAGAAGTCGTGAGACCACAGATACGCAGTATTTT. Its translation is CASRSRETTDTQYF. This sequence joins TRBV6-4 and TRBJ2-3; no clear D. The CDR3 loop spans 14 amino acids. Trimming removed 6 bases at V and 2 bases at J, with 12 bases between. CDR1 and CDR2 (germline): MRHNA, SNTAGT.

The chain uses TRBV7-9 and TRBJ2-1, with a tentative D call TRBD2 (6 bases). The germline V gene encodes CDR1 SEHNR and CDR2 FQNEAQ (reference sequence). This CDR3 is 12 amino acids long. V lost 2 bases to trimming and J lost 14 bases, with 13 bases between them. As DNA, the CDR3 is TGTGCCAGCAGCTTATATGGCGGGAACGAGTTCTTC. Protein product: CASSLYGGNEFF.

CDR3 sequence (DNA): TGTGCCAGCAGTTTATTCGCCGGGGACTCTGGAAACACCATATATTTT. This sequence encodes CASSLFAGDSGNTIYF. V usage is TRBV27 and J usage is TRBJ1-3; no definite D call. Trimming took off 1 base at V and 0 bases at J, with 10 bases between the two ends. CDR1 MNHEY and CDR2 SMNVEV come from the germline V gene (reference sequence). There are 16 residues in the CDR3.

The chain has TRBV5-1 and TRBJ2-2; 8 nucleotides agree with TRBD1. There are 15 residues in the CDR3. V was pared by 4 bases and J by 2 bases, with 4 bases of the junction left unmatched. Germline V gene sequence: CDR1 SGHRS, CDR2 YFSETQ. CDR3 coding DNA: TGCGCCAGCAGCGGGGGACAGGAAAACACCGGGGAGCTGTTTTTT. Protein sequence: CASSGGQENTGELFF.

This rearrangement joins TRBV24-1 to TRBJ2-3; tentatively, D is TRBD2 (6 bases). Germline CDR1 and CDR2: KGHDR and SFDVKD. The CDR3 is made up of 20 amino acids. V was pared by 0 bases and J by 2 bases, with 23 bases between. The CDR3 DNA follows: TGTGCCACCAGTGATTTGCAGACCGAGGAAATAGCGGACCTCACAGATACGCAGTATTTT. Translated: CATSDLQTEEIADLTDTQYF.

The J gene is TRBJ1-2, the V gene TRBV4-1; TRBD1 agrees at 8 bases. With V trimmed by 0 bases and J by 2 bases, 17 bases remained unmatched. The V gene's germline CDR1 is MGHRA and CDR2 YSYEKL. The CDR3 contains 20 residues. CDR3 sequence: CASSQELFRTGKWKNYGYTF. Here the CDR3 DNA reads TGCGCCAGCAGCCAAGAGTTATTTCGGACAGGGAAGTGGAAGAACTATGGCTACACCTTC.

The rearrangement uses TRBV19 and TRBJ1-2; maybe TRBD1 (5 bases). This CDR3 is 13 amino acids long. Per the germline V gene, CDR1 is LNHDA and CDR2 is SQIVND (reference sequence). Trimming removed 7 bases from V and 0 bases from J, with 9 bases in between. CDR3 loop: CASKGVANYGYTF. The CDR3 coding sequence is TGTGCCAGTAAAGGGGTAGCTAACTATGGCTACACCTTC.

The chain recombines TRBV5-5 with TRBJ1-1; unclear D gene. This CDR3 has 16 amino acids. Germline CDR1 and CDR2: SGHKS and YYEKEE (reference sequence). V was shortened by 0 bases and J by 3 bases, with 15 bases between the two germline ends. The CDR3 DNA reads as TGTGCCAGCAGCTTGGCTTGGGCTAGTGGGGACACTGAAGCTTTCTTT. Translation: CASSLAWASGDTEAFF.

The chain links TRBV9 to TRBJ2-3; D gene uncertain. V was pared by 2 bases and J by 6 bases, with 13 bases between. CDR3 length equals 14 residues. Per germline, CDR1 SGDLS and CDR2 YYNGEE. The CDR3 here is CASSVLGSADTQYF. CDR3 bases: TGTGCCAGCAGCGTCCTCGGGTCAGCCGATACGCAGTATTTT.

The chain combines TRBV15 with TRBJ2-1; no firm D call. Trimming took 0 bases from V and 5 from J, leaving 8 bases between them. Germline V gene lookup returns CDR1 LNHNV and CDR2 YYDKDF (reference sequence). This CDR3 region has 14 residues. The CDR3 sequence: CATSRDATHNEQFF. In DNA, the CDR3 is TGTGCCACCAGCAGAGATGCGACCCACAATGAGCAGTTCTTC.

The genes are TRBV27 and TRBJ2-1, with 13 bases that match TRBD2. Germline trimming cut 5 bases from V and 5 bases from J; bases unmatched to any gene: 6. This CDR3 comprises 16 residues. The germline CDR1 and CDR2 sequences are MNHEY and SMNVEV (reference sequence). CDR3 DNA sequence: TGTGCCAGCAGTCCGACCGGGACTAGCGGGGACAATGAGCAGTTCTTC. Amino acid sequence: CASSPTGTSGDNEQFF.

The chain has TRBV4-1 and TRBJ1-1, with a tentative D call TRBD1 (6 bases). The ends were cut back, 2 bases at V and 1 base at J, with 14 bases in the middle. The germline CDR1 and CDR2 sequences are MGHRA and YSYEKL. CDR3 length: 16 residues. The CDR3 spells CASSQYVAGANTEAFF. DNA for the CDR3: TGCGCCAGCAGCCAATACGTGGCAGGGGCGAACACTGAAGCTTTCTTT.

This clonotype was observed a handful of times. V is TRBV5-1 and J is TRBJ1-2; D is ambiguous. The CDR3 contains 13 residues. Germline CDR1 is SGHRS and CDR2 is YFSETQ. V was trimmed by 4 bases and J by 2 bases, leaving 9 bases between them. The CDR3 loop is CASSLTENYGYTF. In nucleotides, the CDR3 is TGCGCCAGCAGCCTGACCGAGAACTATGGCTACACCTTC.

V is TRBV6-1 and J is TRBJ2-3, with no clear D. The germline V gene encodes CDR1 MNHNS and CDR2 SASEGT. The CDR3 runs to 13 residues. Trimming removed 5 bases at V and 0 bases at J, with 6 bases between. CDR3 nucleotides: TGTGCCAGCAGTTCTCTCAGCACAGATACGCAGTATTTT. It encodes CASSSLSTDTQYF.

The V and J genes are TRBV7-3 and TRBJ1-1; D call uncertain. The length of the CDR3 is 14 residues. Looked up from germline, CDR1 is SGHTA and CDR2 is FQGTGA. V was clipped by 4 bases and J by 0 bases, with 9 bases between them. The CDR3 is CASSSLGVNTEAFF. The CDR3 DNA reads TGTGCCAGCAGCTCCCTCGGAGTGAACACTGAAGCTTTCTTT.

The genes are TRBV5-6 and TRBJ2-7; no clear D. V was pared by 1 base and J by 0 bases, with 14 bases between. The CDR3 totals 16 residues. Germline V lookup: CDR1 SGHDT, CDR2 YYEEEE. The CDR3 spells CASSLQSWLNSYEQYF. DNA of the CDR3: TGTGCCAGCAGCTTGCAAAGCTGGCTTAACTCCTACGAGCAGTACTTC.

This chain connects TRBV21-1 to TRBJ1-5. TRBV21-1 is assigned pseudogene status. The CDR3 extends over 14 amino acids. CDR3 DNA sequence: TGTGCCAGCGGAGATTGTACGTTTTCGCAGCCCCAGCATTTT. Its translation is CASGDCTFSQPQHF.

The chain recombines TRBV6-4 with TRBJ1-1; a possible D gene is TRBD1 (5 bases). CDR1 is MRHNA, CDR2 SNTAGT, per germline. Deletions cut 0 bases from V and 4 bases from J, with 15 bases between. This CDR3 contains 16 residues. The CDR3 DNA follows: TGTGCCAGCAGTGACTCTCCCGGCCGGGGGAGCACTGAAGCTTTCTTT. Amino acid sequence: CASSDSPGRGSTEAFF.

The genes are TRBV5-6 and TRBJ2-1, with unresolved D. V was pared by 1 base and J by 6 bases, with 8 bases between. The CDR3 contains 13 residues. Germline V CDR1 and CDR2: SGHDT, YYEEEE. The chain's CDR3 is CASSLKIGNEQFF. Written as DNA, the CDR3 is TGTGCCAGCAGCTTGAAGATAGGCAATGAGCAGTTCTTC.

J is TRBJ2-3 and V is TRBV4-1; D not resolved. Deletions cut 1 base from V and 7 bases from J, with 12 bases between. There are 14 residues in the CDR3. Germline CDR1 reads MGHRA; CDR2 reads YSYEKL. DNA of the CDR3: TGCGCCAGCAGCCAAGTACAGCCGGTGAATACGCAGTATTTT. Amino acids: CASSQVQPVNTQYF.

The chain combines TRBV4-1 with TRBJ1-5; maybe TRBD1 (5 bases). The V gene's germline CDR1 is MGHRA and CDR2 YSYEKL. This CDR3 region has 16 residues. The germline V and J ends were trimmed by 0 bases and 1 base, with 10 bases remaining between them. The CDR3 DNA reads TGCGCCAGCAGCCAAGACCCAGGGAGCAGCAATCAGCCCCAGCATTTT. It specifies CASSQDPGSSNQPQHF.